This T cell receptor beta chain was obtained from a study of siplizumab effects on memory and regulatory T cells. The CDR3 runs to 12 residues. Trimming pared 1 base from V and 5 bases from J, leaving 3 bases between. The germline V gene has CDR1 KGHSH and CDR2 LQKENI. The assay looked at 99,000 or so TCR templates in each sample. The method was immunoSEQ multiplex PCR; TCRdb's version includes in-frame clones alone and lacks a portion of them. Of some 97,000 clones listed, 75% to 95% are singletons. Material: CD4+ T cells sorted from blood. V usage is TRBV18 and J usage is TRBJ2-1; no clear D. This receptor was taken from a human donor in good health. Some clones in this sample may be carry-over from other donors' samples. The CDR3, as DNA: TGTGCCAGCTCACCACGCCACAATGAGCAGTTCTTC. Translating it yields CASSPRHNEQFF.